The 19 T cell receptor beta chains below come from one sample, sequenced in a study of cytomegalovirus exposure and HLA in healthy donors. Researchers ran the PCR with 60 Vbeta and 13 Jbeta primers. Sequenced by immunoSEQ multiplex PCR; TCRdb stores in-frame clones only, minus some. The sample lists about 130,000 clones; nearly 85% were seen once. Sequencing input: PBMCs. The receptors stem from a boy aged 10-17 years in good health and CMV-seronegative.

The chain combines TRBV7-9 with TRBJ2-7; D is possibly TRBD2 (6 bases). The ends were cut back, 5 bases at V and 5 bases at J, with 19 bases in the middle. Germline assignment: CDR1 SEHNR and CDR2 FQNEAQ (reference sequence). The CDR3 sequence is 15 residues long. The CDR3 loop is CASSPWDSPPHEQYF. CDR3 nucleotide sequence: TGTGCCAGCAGCCCCTGGGACTCACCCCCCCACGAGCAGTACTTC.

This chain uses TRBV7-9 with TRBJ2-7, with TRBD2 matching 8 bases. The CDR3 loop spans 13 amino acids. Germline loops: CDR1 SEHNR, CDR2 FQNEAQ (reference sequence). The ends lost 8 bases at V and 3 bases at J; junction bases unmatched: 6. The CDR3 DNA follows: TGTGCCAGCGGAAGCGGGAGAATCTACGAGCAGTACTTC. This sequence encodes CASGSGRIYEQYF.

This chain connects TRBV7-8 to TRBJ2-7, with 9 positions matching TRBD2. This CDR3 is built from 15 residues. V shed 5 bases and J 7 bases; nucleotides not matched to a gene: 12. Germline V lookup: CDR1 SGHVS, CDR2 FQNEAQ. DNA for the CDR3: TGTGCCAGCAGCCTCGGGACTAGCAGGTCTGGGGAGCAGTACTTC. Its protein is CASSLGTSRSGEQYF.

This clone was picked up one time. The chain is built from TRBV2 and TRBJ1-4; D remains unclear. This CDR3 is 11 amino acids long. V lost 5 bases to trimming and J lost 7 bases, with 5 bases between them. The germline V gene has CDR1 SNHLY and CDR2 FYNNEI. The DNA for the CDR3 is TGTGCCAGCAGTCGGGGTGAAAAACTGTTTTTT. Amino acids: CASSRGEKLFF.

V and J are TRBV2 and TRBJ2-4; 10 nucleotides line up with TRBD1. The CDR3 spans 14 residues. The J segment lost 6 bases and the V segment lost 6 bases, leaving 5 bases of the junction unmatched. Germline V CDR1 and CDR2: SNHLY, FYNNEI. Here the CDR3 DNA reads TGTGCCAGCAGGTCGGACAGGGGGGTAAACATTCAGTACTTC. It specifies CASRSDRGVNIQYF.

This chain connects TRBV9 to TRBJ2-7; weak D call: TRBD2 (5 bases). Trimming stripped 0 bases from V and 0 bases from J, with 16 bases between. CDR3 length equals 17 residues. Germline-derived CDR1 and CDR2 are SGDLS and YYNGEE. The CDR3 region is CASSVAASGSGSYEQYF. CDR3 in DNA: TGTGCCAGCAGCGTAGCCGCGAGCGGCAGCGGCTCCTACGAGCAGTACTTC. The full variable domain, in which reference TRBV9 and TRBJ2-7 provide the parts outside the CDR3, is DSGVTQTPKHLITATGQRVTLRCSPRSGDLSVYWYQQSLDQGLQFLIQYYNGEERAKGNILERFSAQQFPDLHSELNLSSLELGDSALYFCASSVAASGSGSYEQYFGPGTRLTVT.

The V gene is TRBV9, the J gene TRBJ1-1, with D unresolved. The CDR3 has 15 amino acids. V was clipped by 1 base and J by 3 bases, with 13 bases between them. Germline V gene lookup returns CDR1 SGDLS and CDR2 YYNGEE. This CDR3 reads CASSVTGEGYTEAFF. CDR3 nucleotide sequence: TGTGCCAGCAGCGTAACCGGGGAAGGATACACTGAAGCTTTCTTT.

This clone has just one count. The chain has TRBV7-8 and TRBJ2-2; maybe TRBD2 (6 bases). CDR3 length equals 15 residues. The germline V gene has CDR1 SGHVS and CDR2 FQNEAQ. V dropped 10 bases and J dropped 5 bases, with 20 bases sitting between them. CDR3 sequence reads: CAIPRREGRTGELFF. The CDR3 DNA is TGTGCCATCCCACGGCGGGAAGGCCGGACCGGGGAGCTGTTTTTT.

The V and J genes are TRBV7-2 and TRBJ1-3, with 8 bases identical to TRBD1. CDR1 is SGHTA, CDR2 FQGNSA, per germline. CDR3 length equals 15 residues. V was clipped by 5 bases and J by 1 base; unmatched bases: 4. CDR3 coding DNA: TGTGCCAGCAGCAAAACAGGGGGATCTGGAAACACCATATATTTT. This sequence encodes CASSKTGGSGNTIYF.

The chain joins TRBV2 to TRBJ1-1; 7 bases agree with TRBD1. The germline CDR1 and CDR2 sequences are SNHLY and FYNNEI. V dropped 4 bases and J dropped 1; count of bases not matched to a gene: 3. CDR3 length equals 14 residues. The CDR3 loop reads CASSGDRANTEAFF. In nucleotides, the CDR3 is TGTGCCAGCAGTGGTGACAGGGCGAACACTGAAGCTTTCTTT.

CDR3 bases: TGCGCCAGCAGTGATTCCGAGGGAGTCCTACCCTATAGCAATCAGCCCCAGCATTTT. Residues: CASSDSEGVLPYSNQPQHF. The chain combines TRBV10-1 with TRBJ1-5; D gene unclear. Germline loops: CDR1 WNHNN, CDR2 SYGVQD (reference sequence). The CDR3 contains 19 residues. Deletions cut 3 bases from V and 0 bases from J, with 21 bases between.

The chain couples TRBV6-1 to TRBJ2-5, with D hard to call. Per germline, CDR1 MNHNS and CDR2 SASEGT. The CDR3 totals 11 residues. Trimming took 9 bases from V and 7 from J, leaving 12 bases between them. In DNA, the CDR3 is TGTGCCAGTTACTCTGCACCGACCCAGTACTTC. It yields the protein CASYSAPTQYF.

The rearrangement links TRBV5-4 to TRBJ2-1, with a weak D call TRBD2 (6 bases). The V end was cut by 4 bases, the J end by 7 bases, with 18 bases between. Germline values: CDR1 SGHNT, CDR2 YYREEE (reference sequence). CDR3 size: 15 residues. CDR3 in DNA: TGTGCCAGCAGCAAGCCCCCGGGACTCGCGAATGAGCAGTTCTTC. It is translated as CASSKPPGLANEQFF.

This clone was found once. The chain uses TRBV19 and TRBJ1-1; no definite D call. CDR1 is LNHDA, CDR2 SQIVND, per germline (reference sequence). The CDR3 has 13 residues. V gave up 4 bases and J gave up 2 bases, with 8 bases separating them. CDR3 sequence reads: CASSNPVNTEAFF. As DNA, the CDR3 is TGTGCCAGTAGTAACCCGGTCAACACTGAAGCTTTCTTT. Based on the CDR3 plus reference TRBV19 and TRBJ1-1, the full variable domain is DGGITQSPKYLFRKEGQNVTLSCEQNLNHDAMYWYRQDPGQGLRLIYYSQIVNDFQKGDIAEGYSVSREKKESFPLTVTSAQKNPTAFYLCASSNPVNTEAFFGQGTRLTVV.

In this sample, this clone turned up once. The rearrangement uses TRBV13 and TRBJ2-1; 11 bases align to TRBD2. Per the germline V gene, CDR1 is PRHDT and CDR2 is FYEKMQ (reference sequence). The CDR3 has 16 amino acids. Losses at the gene ends were 3 bases for V and 5 bases for J; bases not matched to a gene: 6. CDR3 loop: CASSFDPGLADNEQFF. The CDR3 DNA sequence: TGTGCCAGCAGCTTTGATCCGGGACTAGCGGACAATGAGCAGTTCTTC. The variable domain in full, completed from reference TRBV13 and TRBJ2-1, reads AAGVIQSPRHLIKEKRETATLKCYPIPRHDTVYWYQQGPGQDPQFLISFYEKMQSDKGSIPDRFSAQQFSDYHSELNMSSLELGDSALYFCASSFDPGLADNEQFFGPGTRLTVL.

This clone was seen only a few times. The chain joins TRBV5-1 to TRBJ2-7; no clear D gene. CDR1 SGHRS and CDR2 YFSETQ come from the germline V gene. There are 12 residues in the CDR3. The V end lost 3 bases, the J end lost 3 bases, and 7 bases lay between the germline ends. CDR3 region: CASSYDNYEQYF. The CDR3 nucleotides are TGCGCCAGCAGCTATGACAACTACGAGCAGTACTTC.

The chain recombines TRBV4-3 with TRBJ2-1; 8 bases match TRBD2. Per the germline V gene, CDR1 is LGHNA and CDR2 is YSLEER. Unmatched junction bases numbered 5, after V lost 1 base and J lost 3 bases. The CDR3 runs 16 residues. Here the CDR3 DNA reads TGCGCCAGCAGCCAAGGAACTAGCGGAGGCTACAATGAGCAGTTCTTC. Its translation: CASSQGTSGGYNEQFF.

This clone was counted a single time. The chain couples TRBV5-6 to TRBJ1-5, with 8 bases lining up with TRBD1. The CDR3 contains 14 residues. Unmatched junction bases numbered 4, after V lost 1 base and J lost 7 bases. CDR1 is SGHDT and CDR2 is YYEEEE in the germline V gene. The CDR3: CASSLTGGEQPQHF. As DNA, the CDR3 is TGTGCCAGCAGCTTGACAGGGGGTGAACAGCCCCAGCATTTT.

This chain uses TRBV12-5 with TRBJ1-4; TRBD1 is a possible D gene (6 bases). CDR3 length: 13 amino acids. The ends were cut back, 5 bases at V and 7 bases at J, with 11 bases in the middle. Germline-derived CDR1 and CDR2 are LGHNT and FRNRAP. The CDR3 sequence is CASGVNRAEKLFF. As DNA, the CDR3 is TGTGCTAGTGGTGTGAACAGGGCTGAAAAACTGTTTTTT.